The 29 T cell receptor beta chains reported below all come from one sample, sequenced in a study of spatial heterogeneity in lung cancer. Specified time point: sample taken at primary tumor resection. One entry per CDR3 protein results from TCRdb running MiXCR on the 5' RACE reads. The table records 5,300 or so distinct CDR3 sequences, 5.1% of them present only once. The material sequenced was normal lung tissue next to the tumor, taken at surgery. The origin of the receptors is a female donor with early-stage non-small cell lung cancer.

By proportion, this clonotype is medium-sized. V and J are TRBV6-5 and TRBJ2-5; D is perhaps TRBD1 (5 bases). Trimming cost V 6 bases and J 5 bases, with 13 bases left between them. Germline CDR1 MNHEY, CDR2 SVGAGI. CDR3 size: 13 residues. The CDR3 DNA reads as TGTGCCAGCAGCCACAGGTTGATGGAGACCCAGTACTTC. Its protein is CASSHRLMETQYF.

This clonotype came up many times. The chain is built from TRBV15 and TRBJ2-7, with a weak D call TRBD2 (5 bases). This CDR3 is built from 15 residues. Trimming removed 1 base at V and 7 bases at J, with 17 bases between. From germline, CDR1 is LNHNV and CDR2 YYDKDF (reference sequence). The CDR3 spells CATSRGGVPPGEQYF. The CDR3 DNA follows: TGTGCCACCAGCAGAGGGGGAGTCCCCCCGGGGGAGCAGTACTTC.

The V call is TRBV18, the J call TRBJ1-2; D might be TRBD1 (5 bases). Germline V gives CDR1 KGHSH, CDR2 LQKENI. This CDR3 is 16 amino acids long. Trimming pared 3 bases from V and 0 bases from J, leaving 14 bases between. This CDR3 is CASSPWGPLSNYGYTF. Written as DNA, the CDR3 is TGTGCCAGCTCACCGTGGGGACCGCTATCTAACTATGGCTACACCTTC.

This clonotype showed up many times. The chain uses TRBV25-1 and TRBJ1-2; 7 nucleotides match TRBD1. Losses at the gene ends were 0 bases for V and 8 bases for J; bases not matched to a gene: 12. CDR1 is MGHDK, CDR2 SYGVNS, per germline. The CDR3 covers 16 residues. CDR3 in DNA: TGTGCCAGCAGTGAATATCCCACCGGGACAGCTGGCGGCTACACCTTC. This sequence encodes CASSEYPTGTAGGYTF.

Many counts were recorded for this clonotype. J is TRBJ2-1 and V is TRBV7-2; 7 bases line up with TRBD1. CDR1 is SGHTA and CDR2 is FQGNSA in the germline V gene. The CDR3 has 13 amino acids. Unmatched junction bases numbered 7, after V lost 5 bases and J lost 9 bases. The CDR3 protein is CASSPGQLVEQFF. The CDR3 nucleotides read TGTGCCAGCAGCCCGGGACAGCTTGTTGAGCAGTTCTTC.

This clonotype was counted many times. The chain recombines TRBV7-9 with TRBJ1-6; 8 nucleotides match TRBD1. V was clipped by 6 bases and J by 8 bases; unmatched bases: 6. The germline V gene has CDR1 SEHNR and CDR2 FQNEAQ (reference sequence). The CDR3 contains 14 residues. DNA of the CDR3: TGTGCCAGCAGTGCGCAGGGGGCAGATTCACCCCTCCACTTT. Amino acids: CASSAQGADSPLHF.

By share, this clonotype counts as medium-sized. V gene TRBV7-2 combines with J gene TRBJ2-7; TRBD2 matches at 10 bases. The ends lost 8 bases at V and 6 bases at J; junction bases unmatched: 10. The CDR3 is 14 amino acids. The germline V gene encodes CDR1 SGHTA and CDR2 FQGNSA. The CDR3 sequence is CASGPPSGSGEQYF. DNA of the CDR3: TGTGCCAGCGGCCCCCCTAGCGGGAGTGGCGAGCAGTACTTC.

By share, this clonotype counts as large. This chain connects TRBV6-5 to TRBJ1-3; TRBD1 aligns across 9 bases. Trimming took 5 bases from V and 2 from J; bases not matched to a gene: 4. The CDR3 totals 15 residues. Germline CDR1 reads MNHEY; CDR2 reads SVGAGI. In DNA form, the CDR3 reads TGTGCCAGCAGTACAACAGGGGGCGCTGGAAACACCATATATTTT. Translated, it gives CASSTTGGAGNTIYF.

Relative to its sample, this clonotype is medium-sized. The chain employs TRBV5-1 and TRBJ1-1; D is unclear. The CDR3 extends over 16 amino acids. The germline gives CDR1 SGHRS, CDR2 YFSETQ. V lost 0 bases and J lost 0, with 12 bases in between. CDR3 loop: CASSLGGGSLNTEAFF. The CDR3 coding sequence is TGCGCCAGCAGCTTGGGTGGAGGATCTCTGAACACTGAAGCTTTCTTT.

This clonotype was seen at least ten times. The CDR3 DNA follows: TGTGCCAGCAGCACCGGGACTAGCGGATCCCTTAGCACAGATACGCAGTATTTT. Translation gives CASSTGTSGSLSTDTQYF. V and J are TRBV3-1 and TRBJ2-3, with 11 bases that match TRBD2. V shed 5 bases and J 0 bases; nucleotides not matched to a gene: 10. The CDR3 covers 18 residues. Germline assignment: CDR1 LGHDT and CDR2 YNNKEL (reference sequence).

This clonotype is judged medium-sized. The rearrangement joins TRBV4-1 to TRBJ2-1; TRBD2 matches 9 bases. Looked up from germline, CDR1 is MGHRA and CDR2 is YSYEKL. This CDR3 region has 15 residues. Trimming took 4 bases from V and 8 from J; bases not matched to a gene: 9. The CDR3 nucleotides are TGCGCCAGCAGCCGTTTAGCGGGAGCAGACGATGAGCAGTTCTTC. Translation gives CASSRLAGADDEQFF.

This clonotype was detected ten times or more. The gene calls are TRBV20-1 and TRBJ2-5; D unresolved. Trimming removed 4 bases at V and 0 bases at J, with 12 bases between. The CDR3 sequence is 14 residues long. Germline loops: CDR1 DFQATT, CDR2 SNEGSKA (reference sequence). The CDR3 sequence: CSANPSWYQETQYF. CDR3 DNA: TGCAGTGCTAATCCCTCGTGGTACCAAGAGACCCAGTACTTC.

In its sample, this clonotype is medium-sized. CDR3 in amino acids: CSARDSGLPETQYF. CDR3 bases: TGCAGTGCTAGAGATTCGGGTTTACCGGAGACCCAGTACTTC. V usage is TRBV20-1 and J usage is TRBJ2-5; D not certain. The CDR3 spans 14 residues. V dropped 0 bases and J dropped 5 bases, with 13 bases sitting between them. CDR1 and CDR2 (germline): DFQATT, SNEGSKA (reference sequence).

This clonotype occurred many times. This chain links TRBV3-1 with TRBJ1-1; D unresolved. Germline CDR1 and CDR2: LGHDT and YNNKEL (reference sequence). V lost 2 bases, J lost 5 bases, and 9 bases lay in between. This CDR3 region has 13 residues. The CDR3 sequence is CASSQYSQTEAFF. As DNA, the CDR3 is TGTGCCAGCAGCCAATATTCCCAGACTGAAGCTTTCTTT.

This clonotype is deemed medium-sized (0.01 to 0.1%). The chain carries TRBV24-1 and TRBJ2-3; D is ambiguous. CDR1 KGHDR and CDR2 SFDVKD come from the germline V gene. V was clipped by 4 bases and J by 2 bases, with 6 bases between them. This CDR3 spans 13 amino acids. CDR3 coding DNA: TGTGCCACCAGTGAGGTAAACACAGATACGCAGTATTTT. Translation gives CATSEVNTDTQYF.

By frequency in the sample, this clonotype is medium-sized. The chain links TRBV7-8 to TRBJ1-1; 7 nucleotides line up with TRBD1. V lost 3 bases to trimming and J lost 4 bases; unmatched junction nucleotides: 5. The CDR3 spans 14 residues. CDR1 and CDR2 from the germline V gene are SGHVS and FQNEAQ. The CDR3: CASSFPQGGTEAFF. Written as DNA, the CDR3 is TGTGCCAGCAGCTTTCCGCAGGGGGGCACTGAAGCTTTCTTT.

This clonotype was picked up many times. The chain combines TRBV18 with TRBJ2-3; no reliable D call. This CDR3 has 14 amino acids. The germline CDR1 and CDR2 sequences are KGHSH and LQKENI. V dropped 3 bases and J dropped 5 bases, with 12 bases sitting between them. The CDR3, as DNA: TGTGCCAGCTCACCTAAGAACCCGCAAGATACGCAGTATTTT. This translates into CASSPKNPQDTQYF.

In its sample, this clonotype was seen many times. A much larger clone lies one base from this, so it may be a read error. This rearrangement joins TRBV7-2 to TRBJ1-2; D perhaps matches TRBD1 (6 bases). The germline CDR1 and CDR2 sequences are SGHTA and FQGNSA. CDR3 length: 14 residues. The CDR3 protein is CASSLVQGAGGYNF. The DNA for the CDR3 is TGTGCCAGCAGCTTAGTACAGGGAGCGGGGGGCTACAACTTC.

This clonotype was recorded many times. The junction differs from germline at one of its ends, possibly a read error. This chain links TRBV2 with TRBJ1-2; D is unresolved. CDR1 is SNHLY and CDR2 is FYNNEI in the germline V gene. This CDR3 comprises 13 residues. The CDR3 coding sequence is TGTGCCAGCATCGAGGTGGTCGGGGATGGCTACAACTTC. Amino acids: CASIEVVGDGYNF.

The table lists this clonotype with many counts. The chain couples TRBV27 to TRBJ1-2, with 8 positions matching TRBD1. Germline lookup yields CDR1 MNHEY and CDR2 SMNVEV (reference sequence). CDR3 length equals 14 residues. V gave up 6 bases and J gave up 1 base; unmatched junction bases: 4. The CDR3 bases are TGTGCCAGCAGGAGACAGGGGTTTAACTATGGCTACACCTTC. Translated, it gives CASRRQGFNYGYTF.

This clonotype is medium-sized in the sample. This chain links TRBV6-6 with TRBJ2-6, with 10 positions matching TRBD1. The germline V gene has CDR1 MNHNY and CDR2 SVGAGI (reference sequence). The junction had 18 bases not matched to a gene; V was cut back by 7 bases and J by 0 bases. The CDR3 totals 21 residues. CDR3 nucleotides: TGTGCCAGCACCTCCCACAAAGACAGGGGGCAAATAAGCTCTGGGGCCAACGTCCTGACTTTC. Translated, it gives CASTSHKDRGQISSGANVLTF.

In its sample, this clonotype is medium-sized. The V call is TRBV29-1, the J call TRBJ1-3; no firm D call. Germline CDR1 SQVTM, CDR2 ANQGSEA. With 4 bases removed from V and 4 bases from J, the gap between germline ends came to 5 bases. There are 11 residues in the CDR3. The CDR3 region is CSVATGNTIYF. The CDR3 DNA is TGCAGCGTTGCTACAGGAAACACCATATATTTT.

This clonotype counts as medium-sized (0.01 to 0.1%). The chain uses TRBV11-1 and TRBJ2-2; D is unresolved. CDR1 is SGHAT, CDR2 FQDESV, per germline (reference sequence). This CDR3 comprises 14 residues. Trimming pared 6 bases from V and 6 bases from J, leaving 14 bases between. CDR3 sequence (DNA): TGTGCCAGCAGTAGAGGTCCCGGCCCCGGGGAGCTGTTTTTT. It translates to CASSRGPGPGELFF. The variable domain in full, completed from reference TRBV11-1 and TRBJ2-2, reads EAEVAQSPRYKITEKSQAVAFWCDPISGHATLYWYRQILGQGPELLVQFQDESVVDDSQLPKDRFSAERLKGVDSTLKIQPAELGDSAMYLCASSRGPGPGELFFGEGSRLTVL.

The CDR3 spells CASSSRLAVTYEQYF. The CDR3 DNA follows: TGTGCCAGTAGTTCACGGCTAGCGGTTACCTACGAGCAGTACTTC. J is TRBJ2-7 and V is TRBV19; 7 bases map to TRBD2. V shed 5 bases and J 2 bases; nucleotides not matched to a gene: 9. This CDR3 contains 15 residues. Germline-derived CDR1 and CDR2 are LNHDA and SQIVND (reference sequence).

This clonotype was observed at least ten times. A much larger clone differs by one base, so this may be a read error. The genes are TRBV29-1 and TRBJ1-2, with D uncertain. The CDR3 loop spans 14 amino acids. In germline, CDR1 is SQVTM, CDR2 ANQGSEA. Written as DNA, the CDR3 is TGCAGCGCGGAGGGTAGTTATCCGAACTATGGCTACAACTTC. Protein sequence: CSAEGSYPNYGYNF.

The V gene is TRBV9, the J gene TRBJ1-1, with 9 positions matching TRBD1. CDR3 length: 15 residues. V lost 3 bases to trimming and J lost 1 base; unmatched junction nucleotides: 4. Germline loops: CDR1 SGDLS, CDR2 YYNGEE. The CDR3, as DNA: TGTGCCAGCAGCGCACAGGGGGCAACGAACACTGAAGCTTTCTTT. It specifies CASSAQGATNTEAFF.

This clonotype was counted at least ten times. This clone may be a read error of a much larger clone one base away. The J gene is TRBJ2-7, the V gene TRBV7-9, with 8 bases fitting TRBD1. With V trimmed by 5 bases and J by 6 bases, 3 bases remained unmatched. The CDR3 contains 12 residues. CDR1 and CDR2 (germline): SEHNR, FQNEAQ (reference sequence). The CDR3 spells CASSLDRGEQYF. CDR3 bases: TGTGCCAGCAGCCTCGACAGGGGCGAGCAGTACTTC.

This clonotype is labeled medium-sized. This chain uses TRBV29-1 with TRBJ1-2; D is undetermined. The CDR3 is 10 residues long. CDR1 is SQVTM and CDR2 is ANQGSEA in the germline V gene. Trimming stripped 6 bases from V and 8 bases from J, with 10 bases between. CDR3 in DNA: TGCAGCGTGGGAGGGAGAGGCTACACCTTC. This gives the protein CSVGGRGYTF.

As to this clonotype: A read error is possible here, since a much larger clone lies one base away. The chain is built from TRBV7-2 and TRBJ1-2; no firm D call. Germline values: CDR1 SGHTA, CDR2 FQGNSA. CDR3 size: 10 residues. CDR3 sequence: CASTKSGYNF. Written as DNA, the CDR3 is TGTGCCAGCACCAAGTCAGGCTACAACTTC.